This T cell receptor beta chain was sequenced during a study of beta chain features in type 1 diabetes. As for the study in general: Examination spanned fewer than 140,000,000 sorted cells from all samples.

The table lists this clone with a few counts. Its antigen is unknown. General study points: Moderate yet significant TCRB CDR3 shortening was seen in Type 1 diabetes patients in all four CD4+ subsets.

The entirety of the isolated RNA underwent reverse transcription, so expressed TCRB transcripts were sequenced. Naive, central memory and regulatory T cell samples yielded about 3.57 million reads on average. Profiling relied on immunoSEQ multiplex PCR, and the TCRdb table lists in-frame clones only, not all of them. Altogether 230,000 or so clones are present, around 16% being singletons, with the ten largest covering about 0.08%. The sample was naive CD4+ T cells from blood. The sequence was collected from a young man with type 1 diabetes.

The CDR3 bases are TGCAGCGTTGTTAGGACTAGCGGGAGGGAGCCCACAGATACGCAGTATTTT. As protein: CSVVRTSGREPTDTQYF. The gene calls are TRBV29-1 and TRBJ2-3, with 15 bases that match TRBD2. The CDR3 loop spans 17 amino acids. Germline lookup yields CDR1 SQVTM and CDR2 ANQGSEA. Losses at the gene ends were 4 bases for V and 2 bases for J; bases not matched to a gene: 7.